This T cell receptor beta chain was recorded in a study of OX40 agonist ivuxolimab in advanced cancers. General study results and limits: Blood T cells, both CD4+ and CD8+, expanded clonally by week 6 at 0.1 to 3.0 mg/kg.

About this clone: Its antigen is undetermined.

Sequenced by immunoSEQ multiplex PCR; TCRdb stores in-frame clones only, minus some. The repertoire holds 85,000 to 95,000 clones, with 91% as singletons. Germline CDR1 is SGHVS and CDR2 is FQNEAQ. V gave up 2 bases and J gave up 0 bases, with 8 bases separating them. CDR3 length: 15 amino acids. The sequence came from an adult with an advanced solid tumor such as melanoma, head and neck, liver or kidney cancer. The genes are TRBV7-8 and TRBJ2-1; D unresolved. The sample consisted of CD4+ or CD8+ T cells sorted from blood, taken in a trial of the OX40 agonist ivuxolimab. CDR3 protein: CASSLLGRSYNEQFF. The CDR3 DNA follows: TGTGCCAGCAGCTTATTAGGGCGCTCCTACAATGAGCAGTTCTTC.